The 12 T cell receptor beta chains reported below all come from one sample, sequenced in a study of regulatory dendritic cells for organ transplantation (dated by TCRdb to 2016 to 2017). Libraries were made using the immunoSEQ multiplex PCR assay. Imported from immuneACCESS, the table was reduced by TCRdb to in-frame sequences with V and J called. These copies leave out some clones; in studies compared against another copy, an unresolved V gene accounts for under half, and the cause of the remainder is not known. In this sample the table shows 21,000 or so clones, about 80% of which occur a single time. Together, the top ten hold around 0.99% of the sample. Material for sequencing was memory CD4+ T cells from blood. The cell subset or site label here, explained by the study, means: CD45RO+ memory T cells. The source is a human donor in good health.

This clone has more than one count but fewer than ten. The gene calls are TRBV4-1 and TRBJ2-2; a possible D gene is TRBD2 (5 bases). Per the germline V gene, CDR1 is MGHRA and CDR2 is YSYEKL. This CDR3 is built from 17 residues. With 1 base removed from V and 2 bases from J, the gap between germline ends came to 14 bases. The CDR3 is CASSQVRERLNTGELFF. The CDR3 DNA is TGCGCCAGCAGCCAAGTAAGGGAGAGGCTAAACACCGGGGAGCTGTTTTTT.

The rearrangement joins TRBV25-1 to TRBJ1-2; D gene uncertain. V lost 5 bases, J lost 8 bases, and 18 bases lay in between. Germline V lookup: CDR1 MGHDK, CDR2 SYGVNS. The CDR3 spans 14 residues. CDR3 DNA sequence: TGTGCCAGCAGTCTGAATACGGGTTTTCGAGGCTACACCTTC. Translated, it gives CASSLNTGFRGYTF.

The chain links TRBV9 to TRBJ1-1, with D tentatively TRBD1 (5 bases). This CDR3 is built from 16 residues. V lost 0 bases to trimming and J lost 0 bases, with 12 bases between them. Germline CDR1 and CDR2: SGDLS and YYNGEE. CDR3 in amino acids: CASSVGQYSLNTEAFF. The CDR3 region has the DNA TGTGCCAGCAGCGTAGGACAGTACAGCCTGAACACTGAAGCTTTCTTT.

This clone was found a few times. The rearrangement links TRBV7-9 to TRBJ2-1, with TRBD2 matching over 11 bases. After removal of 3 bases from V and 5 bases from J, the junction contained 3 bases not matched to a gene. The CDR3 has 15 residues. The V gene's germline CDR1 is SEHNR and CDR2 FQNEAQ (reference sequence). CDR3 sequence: CASSFSGGADNEQFF. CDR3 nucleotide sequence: TGTGCCAGCAGCTTTAGCGGGGGGGCCGACAATGAGCAGTTCTTC.

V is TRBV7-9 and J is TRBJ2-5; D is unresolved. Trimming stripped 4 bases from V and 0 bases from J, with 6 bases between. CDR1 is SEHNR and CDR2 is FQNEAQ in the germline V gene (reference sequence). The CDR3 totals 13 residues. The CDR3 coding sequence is TGTGCCAGCAGCTACGGTTACCAAGAGACCCAGTACTTC. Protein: CASSYGYQETQYF.

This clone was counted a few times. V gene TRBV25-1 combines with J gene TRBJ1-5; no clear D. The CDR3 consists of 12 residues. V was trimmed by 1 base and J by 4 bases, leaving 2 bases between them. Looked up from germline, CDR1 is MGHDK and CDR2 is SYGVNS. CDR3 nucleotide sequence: TGTGCCAGCAGTGAATCTAATCAGCCCCAGCATTTT. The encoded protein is CASSESNQPQHF.

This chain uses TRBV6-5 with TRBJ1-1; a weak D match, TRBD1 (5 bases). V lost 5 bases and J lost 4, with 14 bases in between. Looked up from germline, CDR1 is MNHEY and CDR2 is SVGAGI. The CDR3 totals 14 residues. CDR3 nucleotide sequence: TGTGCCAGCAGTCGAACAGGTTGGGGCACTGAAGCTTTCTTT. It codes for CASSRTGWGTEAFF.

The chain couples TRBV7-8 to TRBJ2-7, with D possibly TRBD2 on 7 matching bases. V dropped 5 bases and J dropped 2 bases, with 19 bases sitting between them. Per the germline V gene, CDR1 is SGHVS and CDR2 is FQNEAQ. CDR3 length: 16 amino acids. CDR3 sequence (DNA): TGTGCCAGCAGCCCCCGTGGGGCGGGGGCCCCCTACGAGCAGTACTTC. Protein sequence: CASSPRGAGAPYEQYF. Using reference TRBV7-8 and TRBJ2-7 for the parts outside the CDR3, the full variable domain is GAGVSQSPRYKVAKRGQDVALRCDPISGHVSLFWYQQALGQGPEFLTYFQNEAQLDKSGLPSDRFFAERPEGSVSTLKIQRTQQEDSAVYLCASSPRGAGAPYEQYFGPGTRLTVT.

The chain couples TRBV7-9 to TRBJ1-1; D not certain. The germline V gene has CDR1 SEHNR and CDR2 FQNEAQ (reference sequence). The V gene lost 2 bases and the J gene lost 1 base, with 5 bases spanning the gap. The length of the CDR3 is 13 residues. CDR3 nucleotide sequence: TGTGCCAGCAGCTTAAACAGGAACACTGAAGCTTTCTTT. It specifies CASSLNRNTEAFF.

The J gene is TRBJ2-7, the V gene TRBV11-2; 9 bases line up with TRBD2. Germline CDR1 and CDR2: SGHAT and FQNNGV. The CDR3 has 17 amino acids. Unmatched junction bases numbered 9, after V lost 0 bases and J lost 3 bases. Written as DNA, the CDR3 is TGTGCCAGCAGCTTAGAAGGAAGGGGACTAGCAGACTACGAGCAGTACTTC. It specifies CASSLEGRGLADYEQYF.

CDR3 residues: CASSLGSVGDTQYF. CDR3 nucleotides: TGTGCCAGCAGCTTAGGTAGTGTCGGAGATACGCAGTATTTT. This chain joins TRBV11-2 and TRBJ2-3; D gene unclear. The CDR3 spans 14 residues. Trimming took 1 base from V and 5 from J, leaving 10 bases between them. In germline, CDR1 is SGHAT, CDR2 FQNNGV.

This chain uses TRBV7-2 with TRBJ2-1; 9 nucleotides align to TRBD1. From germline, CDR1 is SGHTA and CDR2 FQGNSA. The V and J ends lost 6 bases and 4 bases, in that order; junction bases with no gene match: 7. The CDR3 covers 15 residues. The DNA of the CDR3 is TGTGCCAGCAGTGTACAGGGGGCAAAATACAATGAGCAGTTCTTC. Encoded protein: CASSVQGAKYNEQFF.